This T cell receptor (beta chain) was recorded in a study of T-cell reconstitution after alpha-beta-depleted transplantation in children. Study-wide results and caveats: Newly generated T cells supplied most T-cell counts and diversity one year post-transplant. After transplant, high TCRbeta diversity at day 60 in some patients arose from surviving recipient T cells and thymic progenitors. As was reported, about two months after transplant, alpha-beta T cells came from several hundred expanded graft clones.

About this clonotype: Antigen unknown.

Unique molecular identifiers tagged the TCRbeta library. MiXCR, applied by TCRdb to the PCR reads, yields one record per CDR3 protein. This table has 300,000 to 400,000 distinct CDR3 sequences, around 25% appearing once. This CDR3 is 14 amino acids long. Germline CDR1 is SNHLY and CDR2 is FYNNEI. V was shortened by 4 bases and J by 3 bases, with 12 bases between the two germline ends. The receptor comes from a male patient younger than 18 who had a stem cell transplant for acute lymphoblastic leukemia, so the T cells may come from the graft donor. Sequencing was performed on PBMCs, mostly from graft donor cells, taken 180 days after TCRalphabeta/CD19-depleted stem cell transplant. This rearrangement joins TRBV2 to TRBJ2-5; D is ambiguous. The CDR3 DNA sequence: TGTGCCAGCAGTGTTAGTCGAGTGGAAGAGACCCAGTACTTC. Translation: CASSVSRVEETQYF.